The next 29 T cell receptor beta chains were all read from a single sample in a study of shared clonotypes between healthy human individuals. TCRdb's table, derived via immunoSEQ multiplex PCR, lists solely in-frame clones and lacks some. The sample lists 850,000 to 1,200,000 clones; about 74% were seen once. Sequences were obtained from memory CD4+ T cells sorted from blood. The sample's subset: CD45RA-negative fraction. These receptors were obtained from a man between 18 and 35 years old in good health.

The sample holds one count of this clone. This specimen includes other DNA sequences encoding the same CDR3. The genes are TRBV30 and TRBJ1-6; TRBD1 agrees at 7 bases. Unmatched junction bases numbered 4, after V lost 2 bases and J lost 6 bases. Germline lookup yields CDR1 GTSNPN and CDR2 SVGIG (reference sequence). This CDR3 comprises 14 residues. The CDR3 is CAWSSRQGNSPLHF. CDR3 sequence (DNA): TGTGCCTGGAGTTCAAGACAGGGTAATTCACCCCTCCACTTT.

The genes are TRBV11-2 and TRBJ1-2; 8 nucleotides agree with TRBD1. The CDR3 runs to 15 residues. The trim removed 4 bases at V and 8 bases at J, leaving 12 bases unmatched. Germline V gene sequence: CDR1 SGHAT, CDR2 FQNNGV. CDR3 protein: CASSSQGALTWGYTF. The CDR3 nucleotides read TGTGCCAGCAGCTCTCAGGGGGCGCTTACTTGGGGCTACACCTTC.

J is TRBJ2-1 and V is TRBV7-8, with 8 bases identical to TRBD2. V was clipped by 8 bases and J by 4 bases; unmatched bases: 7. Germline V gene sequence: CDR1 SGHVS, CDR2 FQNEAQ. The CDR3 is 14 residues long. This chain's CDR3 is CASGGRLGYNEQFF. In DNA, the CDR3 is TGTGCCAGCGGCGGGAGGCTAGGGTACAATGAGCAGTTCTTC.

Comment on this clone: It may be a read error: a sequence one base away is much more abundant. This sequence joins TRBV5-1 and TRBJ2-7; 12 bases agree with TRBD2. Germline V gives CDR1 SGHRS, CDR2 YFSETQ. CDR3 length: 14 amino acids. With 3 bases clipped from V and 5 bases from J, the junction kept 3 bases outside the gene matches. In DNA, the CDR3 is TGCGCCAGCAGCTCCACTAGCGGGGGGAACGAGCAGTACTTC. Translated, it gives CASSSTSGGNEQYF.

A word on this clone: Other DNA sequences from this sample encode an identical CDR3 as well. This sequence joins TRBV5-1 and TRBJ2-5, with D uncertain. Trimming left V 0 bases short and J 1 base short, with 7 bases between. The CDR3 has 14 amino acids. The germline gives CDR1 SGHRS, CDR2 YFSETQ. The CDR3 protein is CASSLGTAQETQYF. CDR3 in DNA: TGCGCCAGCAGCTTGGGAACAGCCCAAGAGACCCAGTACTTC.

V and J are TRBV7-3 and TRBJ2-7; no definite D call. The CDR3 totals 14 residues. CDR1 is SGHTA and CDR2 is FQGTGA in the germline V gene. The V gene lost 0 bases and the J gene lost 0 bases, with 6 bases spanning the gap. The CDR3 here is CASSLTYGSYEQYF. The CDR3 DNA follows: TGTGCCAGCAGCTTAACGTACGGCTCCTACGAGCAGTACTTC.

This clone was seen a single time. Other nucleotide sequences from this sample produce the same CDR3. The CDR3 bases are TGCGCCAGCAGCTTGGTCGGCAGGGAGGAGACCCAGTACTTC. Protein sequence: CASSLVGREETQYF. J is TRBJ2-5 and V is TRBV5-1; D may correspond to TRBD1 or TRBD2 (5 bases each). The V gene's germline CDR1 is SGHRS and CDR2 YFSETQ. The CDR3 length is 14 residues. V lost 0 bases, J lost 5 bases, and 11 bases lay in between.

Concerning this clone itself: The sample carries other DNA sequences with the same CDR3. The chain employs TRBV5-1 and TRBJ2-7; TRBD1 agrees at 10 bases. Germline-derived CDR1 and CDR2 are SGHRS and YFSETQ. This CDR3 contains 14 residues. The trim removed 4 bases at V and 2 bases at J, leaving 3 bases unmatched. For the CDR3, the DNA is TGCGCCAGCAGCAGAGGACAGGGGGCCTACGAGCAGTACTTC. It specifies CASSRGQGAYEQYF. Full variable domain (outside the CDR3, taken from reference TRBV5-1 and TRBJ2-7): KAGVTQTPRYLIKTRGQQVTLSCSPISGHRSVSWYQQTPGQGLQFLFEYFSETQRNKGNFPGRFSGRQFSNSRSEMNVSTLELGDSALYLCASSRGQGAYEQYFGPGTRLTVT.

The V call is TRBV6-5, the J call TRBJ1-1; D ambiguous. Per the germline V gene, CDR1 is MNHEY and CDR2 is SVGAGI. CDR3 size: 14 residues. The ends were cut back, 5 bases at V and 4 bases at J, with 14 bases in the middle. The chain's CDR3 is CASSSLGSVTEAFF. The CDR3 nucleotides are TGTGCCAGCAGTAGCTTGGGCAGCGTCACTGAAGCTTTCTTT.

This chain connects TRBV28 to TRBJ1-4; no reliable D call. The germline CDR1 and CDR2 sequences are MDHEN and SYDVKM. Trimming stripped 5 bases from V and 10 bases from J, with 8 bases between. The CDR3 sequence is 11 residues long. The CDR3 sequence is CASSLQTKLFF. The DNA for the CDR3 is TGTGCCAGCAGTCTTCAGACAAAACTGTTTTTT.

CDR3 sequence: CASSMGQGVANYGYTF. The CDR3 DNA follows: TGTGCCAGCAGCATGGGACAGGGGGTCGCTAACTATGGCTACACCTTC. The chain links TRBV5-6 to TRBJ1-2; 11 nucleotides agree with TRBD1. The V segment lost 4 bases and the J segment 0 bases; nucleotides outside the gene matches: 5. The CDR3 is 16 residues long. Germline V gene data show CDR1 as SGHDT and CDR2 as YYEEEE.

V is TRBV11-3 and J is TRBJ2-1, with D hard to call. Germline loops: CDR1 SGHNT, CDR2 YENEEA. This CDR3 is 16 amino acids long. V dropped 5 bases and J dropped 5 bases, with 19 bases sitting between them. The CDR3 DNA reads as TGTGCCAGCAGCCGAGGAGCAGGCGAACTCCACAATGAGCAGTTCTTC. The encoded protein is CASSRGAGELHNEQFF.

The genes are TRBV28 and TRBJ2-7, with 9 bases identical to TRBD1. Trimming took 4 bases from V and 4 from J; bases not matched to a gene: 8. Germline values: CDR1 MDHEN, CDR2 SYDVKM. This CDR3 spans 15 amino acids. CDR3 amino acids: CASSSIGTGKYEQYF. The CDR3 DNA reads as TGTGCCAGCAGTTCTATCGGGACAGGGAAATACGAGCAGTACTTC.

The chain couples TRBV7-2 to TRBJ2-7; 11 nucleotides line up with TRBD1. There are 14 residues in the CDR3. Looked up from germline, CDR1 is SGHTA and CDR2 is FQGNSA. Trimming at V came to 3 bases and at J to 7 bases, leaving 5 bases not matched to a gene. As DNA, the CDR3 is TGTGCCAGCAGCTTTATGGGACAGGGGGGGGAGCAGTACTTC. Translated, it gives CASSFMGQGGEQYF.

The chain couples TRBV4-1 to TRBJ2-1; TRBD1 might be the D (6 bases). The V end lost 0 bases, the J end lost 6 bases, and 12 bases lay between the germline ends. Germline V lookup: CDR1 MGHRA, CDR2 YSYEKL. The length of the CDR3 is 15 residues. CDR3 protein: CASSQDRGTPNEQFF. DNA for the CDR3: TGCGCCAGCAGCCAAGATCGTGGGACACCCAATGAGCAGTTCTTC.

The CDR3 DNA is TGCAGCGTTGGGACACTGAGCTCCTACGAGCAGTACTTC. Amino acid sequence: CSVGTLSSYEQYF. This chain joins TRBV29-1 and TRBJ2-7; possibly TRBD1 for D (5 bases). V was trimmed by 4 bases and J by 0 bases, leaving 10 bases between them. Germline lookup yields CDR1 SQVTM and CDR2 ANQGSEA. The CDR3 sequence is 13 residues long.

The chain combines TRBV11-2 with TRBJ2-5, with 8 nucleotides matching TRBD1. The CDR3 loop spans 16 amino acids. CDR1 and CDR2 (germline): SGHAT, FQNNGV. With V trimmed by 5 bases and J by 1 base, 9 bases remained unmatched. The CDR3 bases are TGTGCCAGCAGCCGCCGGACAGGGAATCTCCAAGAGACCCAGTACTTC. It yields the protein CASSRRTGNLQETQYF.

The chain couples TRBV6-5 to TRBJ1-6; D gene ambiguous. The V end was cut by 2 bases, the J end by 4 bases, with 6 bases between. The germline gives CDR1 MNHEY, CDR2 SVGAGI. The CDR3 extends over 14 amino acids. The CDR3 sequence is CASSYEQYNSPLHF. In nucleotides, the CDR3 is TGTGCCAGCAGTTACGAGCAGTATAATTCACCCCTCCACTTT.

J is TRBJ2-1 and V is TRBV10-2; D is unresolved. V was shortened by 6 bases and J by 5 bases, with 8 bases between the two germline ends. Germline V gene sequence: CDR1 WSHSY, CDR2 SAAADI. The CDR3 extends over 12 amino acids. For the CDR3, the DNA is TGCGCCAGCAGCCCTACCGACAATGAGCAGTTCTTC. Encoded protein: CASSPTDNEQFF.

This chain links TRBV19 with TRBJ1-4; D gene uncertain. There are 14 residues in the CDR3. The germline V gene encodes CDR1 LNHDA and CDR2 SQIVND (reference sequence). Trimming pared 6 bases from V and 7 bases from J, leaving 15 bases between. The CDR3 DNA follows: TGTGCCAGTAGGGGAGGAGGGAGCGGTGAAAAACTGTTTTTT. It codes for CASRGGGSGEKLFF.

The rearrangement joins TRBV12-5 to TRBJ2-3; D may be TRBD1 or TRBD2 (6 bases each). This CDR3 is built from 15 residues. Germline CDR1 LGHNT, CDR2 FRNRAP. V was shortened by 6 bases and J by 1 base, with 14 bases between the two germline ends. The CDR3 loop is CASGEGQERTDTQYF. For the CDR3, the DNA is TGTGCTAGTGGGGAGGGACAAGAGCGCACAGATACGCAGTATTTT.

In this sample, this clone turned up a few times. The chain is built from TRBV5-4 and TRBJ1-2; tentatively, D is TRBD1 (6 bases). Germline V lookup: CDR1 SGHNT, CDR2 YYREEE (reference sequence). There are 11 residues in the CDR3. V lost 2 bases and J 10 bases, leaving 9 bases between the germline ends. CDR3 residues: CASSFGTLYTF. As DNA, the CDR3 is TGTGCCAGCAGCTTCGGGACACTCTACACCTTC.

Notes on this clone: The sample carries other DNA sequences with the same CDR3. The chain couples TRBV9 to TRBJ2-5; D is uncertain. The CDR3 sequence is 14 residues long. CDR1 is SGDLS, CDR2 YYNGEE, per germline. Trimming took 0 bases from V and 1 from J, leaving 7 bases between them. The CDR3 sequence is CASSVGVSQETQYF. The CDR3 nucleotides are TGTGCCAGCAGCGTAGGGGTCAGCCAAGAGACCCAGTACTTC.

The chain carries TRBV6-1 and TRBJ1-2; D not resolved. The CDR3 spans 16 residues. Germline CDR1 is MNHNS and CDR2 is SASEGT. Trimming cost V 0 bases and J 7 bases, with 18 bases left between them. The CDR3 reads CASSEAEPPRPGGYTF. CDR3 nucleotides: TGTGCCAGCAGTGAAGCCGAGCCTCCGCGCCCTGGTGGCTACACCTTC.

The genes are TRBV6-6 and TRBJ2-2, with a tentative D call TRBD2 (6 bases). Germline V gives CDR1 MNHNY, CDR2 SVGAGI (reference sequence). The V end lost 5 bases, the J end lost 3 bases, and 13 bases lay between the germline ends. The CDR3 length is 15 residues. The CDR3 here is CASSARDSYTGELFF. Written as DNA, the CDR3 is TGTGCCAGCAGTGCCCGGGACTCTTACACCGGGGAGCTGTTTTTT.

The chain uses TRBV7-2 and TRBJ2-7, with unresolved D. CDR3 length: 14 residues. Germline-derived CDR1 and CDR2 are SGHTA and FQGNSA. V was shortened by 1 base and J by 3 bases, with 10 bases between the two germline ends. CDR3 sequence (DNA): TGTGCCAGCAGCTTAGACAGCAGCTTCTACGAGCAGTACTTC. Amino acid sequence: CASSLDSSFYEQYF. Combining the CDR3 with reference TRBV7-2 and TRBJ2-7 gives the whole variable domain GAGVSQSPSNKVTEKGKDVELRCDPISGHTALYWYRQSLGQGLEFLIYFQGNSAPDKSGLPSDRFSAERTGGSVSTLTIQRTQQEDSAVYLCASSLDSSFYEQYFGPGTRLTVT.

The DNA for the CDR3 is TGTGCCAGCAGAGGGGGGGCCCGGGAGACCCAGTACTTC. This encodes CASRGGARETQYF. The chain uses TRBV21-1 and TRBJ2-5; the DNA was not used to check the table's D call, TRBD2. TRBV21-1 has pseudogene status. CDR3 length equals 13 residues.

V usage is TRBV5-1 and J usage is TRBJ1-5; unclear D gene. The CDR3 is 14 amino acids. CDR1 SGHRS and CDR2 YFSETQ come from the germline V gene. V lost 2 bases and J 4 bases, leaving 10 bases between the germline ends. The CDR3 region is CASSFDGRNQPQHF. The CDR3, as DNA: TGCGCCAGCAGCTTCGACGGACGGAATCAGCCCCAGCATTTT.

The chain couples TRBV4-1 to TRBJ2-5; 8 nucleotides align to TRBD1. This CDR3 is built from 16 residues. CDR1 and CDR2 (germline): MGHRA, YSYEKL. The trim removed 4 bases at V and 1 base at J, leaving 8 bases unmatched. The CDR3 spells CASSPTDRGRQETQYF. The DNA of the CDR3 is TGCGCCAGCAGCCCGACCGACAGGGGTCGCCAAGAGACCCAGTACTTC.